This T cell receptor beta chain comes out of a study of T cells in Graves' hyperthyroidism and ophthalmopathy (dated by TCRdb to 2018 to 2020). In the study overall: Peripheral blood samples were taken at the time of initial diagnosis, prior to any treatment. TCR V-J signatures able to tell the groups apart were searched for in a discovery cohort of some 100 patients, of whom more than 40 had Graves' ophthalmopathy and 55 to 60 had stable Graves' hyperthyroidism. Prospective prediction of ophthalmopathy was tested in an independent validation cohort consisting of under 20 hyperthyroidism patients and around 17 patients who later progressed to ophthalmopathy. For training and testing, the approximately 97 patients in the discovery cohort were randomly divided in a 7:3 ratio. In addition, the study compared T-cell repertoires in thyroid tissue and in blood from several Graves' hyperthyroidism patients. Once sampling was done, hyperthyroidism patients were given methimazole at a starting dose of 30 mg daily, whereas ophthalmopathy patients were given high-dose intravenous methylprednisolone. According to the paper, TCR Vbeta CDR3 sequencing was carried out on 120 to 150 peripheral blood samples, which came from 40 to 45 ophthalmopathy, approximately 78 hyperthyroidism and approximately 17 progressor patients. Overall study results and their limits: In cross-validation, a model built on a 13 V-J signature told ophthalmopathy apart from stable hyperthyroidism with approximately 90% sensitivity and around 84% specificity, and in testing the same model reached 80%/75%. In validation, the model predicted progression to ophthalmopathy a median of about 6 months before onset, with 65% to 71% sensitivity and 72.22% specificity. Most expanded thyroid clonotypes (frequency above 0.001) were also detected in blood, suggesting blood repertoires may reflect thyroid immune responses. No statistical method was used to set the sample size in advance, and investigators knew the group allocation.

The germline V and J ends show losses of 5 bases and 10 bases respectively, and no gene match explains 3 bases of the junction. For CDR1 and CDR2, the germline V gene lists SQVTM and ANQGSEA. From cysteine to phenylalanine, the CDR3 is 11 amino acids long. Only the CDR3 part of the read is kept: 33 bases, read in frame from the first base. The TCR beta CDR3 regions were amplified from RNA transcripts. The TCR CDR3 was subjected to a first round of RT-PCR using the HTBI primer set and the Qiagen OneStep RT-PCR kit. Libraries were constructed in a second round of multiplex PCR, after which size selection and purification were performed. Libraries were sequenced paired-end with 100 bp reads on an Illumina HiSeq2000. From the authors' description of their analysis: SOAPnuke was used to process the raw data, removing reads that contained adapters or uncalled bases, had a mean Phred below 15, or lacked an exact match to the constant primer or identifier. COPE v1.2.5 was used to merge the high-quality paired reads, and each unique nucleotide sequence was defined as a clonotype. MiTCR v1.1 was used to align clonotypes to the IMGT TRBV, TRBD and TRBJ reference segments. Only V-J combinations with frequency above 0.0001, covering about 99% of repertoires, were analysed. A TCS score was defined as the ratio of F50 (clonal expansion) to E x V (chaos), with BLOSUM62-based TCRdist applied between CDR3 peptides within each V-J. Welch's t-statistics and random forest reduced 450 to 600 V-J features to roughly 13, which were used in a naive Bayes classifier (R e1071). TCRdb took the public reads, trimmed them with fastp at Q25, ran MiXCR for clone calling and kept in-frame beta chains. All rows with the same CDR3 protein become a single entry with the most common DNA and genes. TCRdb, not the original authors, processed these V and J calls. The table for this sample lists about 380,000 distinct CDR3 sequences; more than 11% of them were counted only once. In total, the top ten clones hold approximately 10% of the sample.

This clonotype came up once. Its antigen is not yet known. It has no much larger one-base neighbor in the sample; base qualities were not kept. One read amounts to weak evidence. Graves' hyperthyroidism was defined as stable when no progression to ophthalmopathy occurred over 18 months of follow-up. Hyperthyroidism patients were newly diagnosed, had a disease duration of under 2 months, and were aged 18 to 65 years. The study excluded patients with uncontrolled infections, other autoimmune diseases, pregnancy or lactation. Diagnoses were based on clinical symptoms, serum thyroxine and TRAb, thyroid ultrasound and orbital computed tomography. Ficoll-Paque density gradient centrifugation was used to isolate PBMCs from approximately 10 ml of fresh peripheral blood. Total RNA was extracted using Trizol reagent, and RNA quality was assessed on an Agilent 2100 Bioanalyzer.

This receptor was obtained from a woman aged 55-70 years with Graves' hyperthyroidism. Sequencing input: blood. The chain couples TRBV29-1 to TRBJ2-1, with TRBD2 identical over 9 junction bases. CDR3 protein: CSVTGTSEQFF. The DNA sequence is given as TGCAGCGTTACCGGGACTAGCGAGCAGTTCTTC.